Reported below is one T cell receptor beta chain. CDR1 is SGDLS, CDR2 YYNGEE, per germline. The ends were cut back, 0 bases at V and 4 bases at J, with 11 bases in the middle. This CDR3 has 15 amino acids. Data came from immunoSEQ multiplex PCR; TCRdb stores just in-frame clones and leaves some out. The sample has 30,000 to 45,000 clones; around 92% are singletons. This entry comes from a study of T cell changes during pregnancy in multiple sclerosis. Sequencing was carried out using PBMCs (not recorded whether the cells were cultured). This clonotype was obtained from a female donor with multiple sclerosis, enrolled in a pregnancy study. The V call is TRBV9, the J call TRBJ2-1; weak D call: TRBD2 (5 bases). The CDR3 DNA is TGTGCCAGCAGCGTAGGAGGGATATTGTACAATGAGCAGTTCTTC. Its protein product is CASSVGGILYNEQFF. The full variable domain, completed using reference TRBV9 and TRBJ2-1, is DSGVTQTPKHLITATGQRVTLRCSPRSGDLSVYWYQQSLDQGLQFLIQYYNGEERAKGNILERFSAQQFPDLHSELNLSSLELGDSALYFCASSVGGILYNEQFFGPGTRLTVL.